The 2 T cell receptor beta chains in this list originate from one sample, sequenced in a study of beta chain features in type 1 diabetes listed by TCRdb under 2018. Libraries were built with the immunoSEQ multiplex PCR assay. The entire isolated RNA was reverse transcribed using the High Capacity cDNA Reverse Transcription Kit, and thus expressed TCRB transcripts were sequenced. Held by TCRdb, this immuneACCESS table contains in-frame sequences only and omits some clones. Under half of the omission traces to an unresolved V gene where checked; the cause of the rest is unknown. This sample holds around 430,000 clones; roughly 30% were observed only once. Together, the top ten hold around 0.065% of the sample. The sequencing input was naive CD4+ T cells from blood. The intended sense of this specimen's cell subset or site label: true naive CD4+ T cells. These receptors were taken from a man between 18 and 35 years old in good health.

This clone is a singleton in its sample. CDR3 DNA sequence: TGTGCCAGCAGCTTAGGGACATACTCCTACGAGCAGTACTTC. This translates into CASSLGTYSYEQYF. The genes are TRBV7-6 and TRBJ2-7, with a possible D match to TRBD1 (5 bases). V lost 1 base, J lost 0 bases, and 7 bases lay in between. The CDR3 consists of 14 residues. Germline V gene lookup returns CDR1 SGHVS and CDR2 FNYEAQ.

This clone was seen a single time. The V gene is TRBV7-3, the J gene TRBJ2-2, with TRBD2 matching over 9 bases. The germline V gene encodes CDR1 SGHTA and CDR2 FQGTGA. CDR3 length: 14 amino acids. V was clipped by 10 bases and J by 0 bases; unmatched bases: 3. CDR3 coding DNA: TGTGCCACCCGGACTAGCGCGAACACCGGGGAGCTGTTTTTT. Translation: CATRTSANTGELFF.